These T cell receptor beta chains were read from a single sample in a study of early T cells in non-severe SARS-CoV-2 infection. Using its own MiXCR run on the 5' RACE reads, TCRdb lists one record per CDR3 protein. Among 37,000 or so distinct CDR3 sequences listed, around 4.5% were seen once. Material for sequencing was whole blood. Receptors were obtained from an adult who was a healthcare worker with PCR-confirmed SARS-CoV-2 infection or an uninfected control (not recorded which). The CDR3 runs from the conserved cysteine through the conserved F or W. The D gene is left open where the match is weak. Some rows have no size entry. The others give once, few or many, or a class for an expanded clone.

abundance: few
v_gene: TRBV7-2
j_gene: TRBJ2-7
d_gene: -
CDR3nt: TGTGCCAGCAGCTCCTCCACATCCTACGAGCAGTACTTC
CDR3aa: CASSSSTSYEQYF

abundance: few
v_gene: TRBV18
j_gene: TRBJ1-1
d_gene: TRBD1
CDR3nt: TGTGCCAGCTCACCACAGGGGGCGGAGAACACTGAAGCTTTCTTT
CDR3aa: CASSPQGAENTEAFF

abundance: many
v_gene: TRBV20-1
j_gene: TRBJ2-1
d_gene: TRBD1
CDR3nt: TGCAGTGCTAAAACAGGGGATCGGACCAATGAGCAGTTCTTC
CDR3aa: CSAKTGDRTNEQFF

abundance: few
v_gene: TRBV7-2
j_gene: TRBJ1-5
d_gene: -
CDR3nt: TGTGCCAGCAGCACCGGGAGAAATCAGCCCCAGCATTTT
CDR3aa: CASSTGRNQPQHF

abundance: many
v_gene: TRBV7-9
j_gene: TRBJ1-2
d_gene: -
CDR3nt: TGTGCCAGCAGCCCACTGGCTGCAGACTATGGCTACACCTTC
CDR3aa: CASSPLAADYGYTF

abundance: many
v_gene: TRBV7-2
j_gene: TRBJ2-2
d_gene: -
CDR3nt: TGTGCCAGCAGCTCCCAACCGACAGGGAACACCGGGGAGCTGTTTTTT
CDR3aa: CASSSQPTGNTGELFF

abundance: few
v_gene: TRBV7-9
j_gene: TRBJ2-3
d_gene: -
CDR3nt: TGTGCCAGCAGCCTCCGCACGAGGCAAAGAAACACAGATACGCAGTATTTT
CDR3aa: CASSLRTRQRNTDTQYF

abundance: many
v_gene: TRBV12-3/TRBV12-4
j_gene: TRBJ2-3
d_gene: TRBD2
CDR3nt: TGTGCCAGCAGTTCCGACCGACCGGGGCTAGCGGGGGTAACAGATACGCAGTATTTT
CDR3aa: CASSSDRPGLAGVTDTQYF

abundance: few
v_gene: TRBV5-4
j_gene: TRBJ1-2
d_gene: -
CDR3nt: TGTGCCAGCAGCTTGGGTACAGGGTTGCCTAATGGCTACACCTTC
CDR3aa: CASSLGTGLPNGYTF

abundance: -
v_gene: TRBV5-6
j_gene: TRBJ2-2
d_gene: TRBD1
CDR3nt: TGTGCCAGCAGCCCATCCACCAGGGGGCATACCGGGGAGCTGTTTTTT
CDR3aa: CASSPSTRGHTGELFF

abundance: -
v_gene: TRBV9
j_gene: TRBJ2-1
d_gene: -
CDR3nt: TGTGCCAGCAGCGTAGGAGATAGCGGAGGCGGCTATGAGCAGTTCTTC
CDR3aa: CASSVGDSGGGYEQFF

abundance: -
v_gene: TRBV29-1
j_gene: TRBJ1-1
d_gene: -
CDR3nt: TGCAGCGCGTACAGTGAGTGGAACACTGAAGCTTTCTTT
CDR3aa: CSAYSEWNTEAFF

abundance: many
v_gene: TRBV6-6
j_gene: TRBJ2-1
d_gene: -
CDR3nt: TGTGCCAGCAGTTACTCGAAGGTGTACAATGAGCAGTTCTTC
CDR3aa: CASSYSKVYNEQFF

abundance: few
v_gene: TRBV12-3/TRBV12-4
j_gene: TRBJ1-1
d_gene: -
CDR3nt: TGTGCCAGCAGTTTAAAGGTTACCACTGAAGCTTTCTTT
CDR3aa: CASSLKVTTEAFF

abundance: many
v_gene: TRBV7-2
j_gene: TRBJ2-3
d_gene: TRBD2
CDR3nt: TGTGCCAGCAGCTTAGCCCCGGGACTAGCGGGGGACAACACAGATACGCAGTATTTT
CDR3aa: CASSLAPGLAGDNTDTQYF

abundance: few
v_gene: TRBV20-1
j_gene: TRBJ2-2
d_gene: -
CDR3nt: TGCAGTGCATCGAAAGGTTTCAACACCGGGGAGCTGTTTTTT
CDR3aa: CSASKGFNTGELFF

abundance: few
v_gene: TRBV12-3/TRBV12-4
j_gene: TRBJ1-1
d_gene: -
CDR3nt: TGTGCCAGCTATTTTGAGTCGCCAAACACTGAAGCTTTCTTT
CDR3aa: CASYFESPNTEAFF

abundance: many
v_gene: TRBV18
j_gene: TRBJ2-1
d_gene: TRBD1
CDR3nt: TGTGCCAGCTCACATGACTGGCAGGGGGTGAATGAGCAGTTCTTC
CDR3aa: CASSHDWQGVNEQFF

abundance: many
v_gene: TRBV4-1
j_gene: TRBJ2-7
d_gene: -
CDR3nt: TGCGCCAGCAGCCAAGTTTTCCCGAGGCCCGAGCAGTACTTC
CDR3aa: CASSQVFPRPEQYF

abundance: many
v_gene: TRBV6-1
j_gene: TRBJ1-6
d_gene: -
CDR3nt: TGTGCCAGCTGGCAGGACCATAATTCACCCCTCCACTTT
CDR3aa: CASWQDHNSPLHF

abundance: many
v_gene: TRBV5-1
j_gene: TRBJ1-4
d_gene: -
CDR3nt: TGCGCCAGCAGCCGCACTTTTGAAGATGAAAAACTGTTTTTT
CDR3aa: CASSRTFEDEKLFF

abundance: -
v_gene: TRBV29-1
j_gene: TRBJ2-1
d_gene: -
CDR3nt: TGCAGCGTTGAAACGGACCGTACCAATGAGCAGTTCTTC
CDR3aa: CSVETDRTNEQFF

abundance: many
v_gene: TRBV5-8
j_gene: TRBJ2-1
d_gene: -
CDR3nt: TGTGCCAGCAGCGACACGGGATACGGAGATGAGCAGTTCTTC
CDR3aa: CASSDTGYGDEQFF

abundance: many
v_gene: TRBV10-3
j_gene: TRBJ2-5
d_gene: -
CDR3nt: TGTGCCATCAGGCGGGCGGAGGGAGGTCGGGAAGAGACCCAGTACTTC
CDR3aa: CAIRRAEGGREETQYF

abundance: many
v_gene: TRBV5-8
j_gene: TRBJ1-5
d_gene: -
CDR3nt: TGTGCCAGCAGCTTTGTTCGATCCTCCAGTCAGGGTCAGCCCCAGCATTTT
CDR3aa: CASSFVRSSSQGQPQHF

abundance: few
v_gene: TRBV3-1
j_gene: TRBJ2-3
d_gene: -
CDR3nt: TGTGCCAGCAGCCCTCGGGGCACAGATACGCAGTATTTT
CDR3aa: CASSPRGTDTQYF

abundance: few
v_gene: TRBV7-8
j_gene: TRBJ1-4
d_gene: -
CDR3nt: TGTGCCAGCAGCTTAGCACCGGGGAGGTCAGTCGAAAAACTGTTTTTT
CDR3aa: CASSLAPGRSVEKLFF

abundance: few
v_gene: TRBV7-2
j_gene: TRBJ1-1
d_gene: TRBD1
CDR3nt: TGTGCCAGCAGCTTAGTAGGCAGGGGGAGCACTGAAGCTTTCTTT
CDR3aa: CASSLVGRGSTEAFF

abundance: many
v_gene: TRBV5-5
j_gene: TRBJ1-1
d_gene: -
CDR3nt: TGTGCCAGCAGCTTGATTACAGTAATGAACACTGAAGCTTTCTTT
CDR3aa: CASSLITVMNTEAFF

abundance: many
v_gene: TRBV5-4
j_gene: TRBJ2-6
d_gene: -
CDR3nt: TGTGCCAGCAGCTTGGCTTCTGGGGCCAACGTCCTGACTTTC
CDR3aa: CASSLASGANVLTF

abundance: many
v_gene: TRBV20-1
j_gene: TRBJ1-3
d_gene: TRBD1
CDR3nt: TGCAGTGCTACTTCGGGACAGGGAGGAAACACCATATATTTT
CDR3aa: CSATSGQGGNTIYF

abundance: many
v_gene: TRBV3-1
j_gene: TRBJ1-1
d_gene: -
CDR3nt: TGTGCCAGCAGCCAAGTTTCCAGGGGACCGGCTTTCTTT
CDR3aa: CASSQVSRGPAFF